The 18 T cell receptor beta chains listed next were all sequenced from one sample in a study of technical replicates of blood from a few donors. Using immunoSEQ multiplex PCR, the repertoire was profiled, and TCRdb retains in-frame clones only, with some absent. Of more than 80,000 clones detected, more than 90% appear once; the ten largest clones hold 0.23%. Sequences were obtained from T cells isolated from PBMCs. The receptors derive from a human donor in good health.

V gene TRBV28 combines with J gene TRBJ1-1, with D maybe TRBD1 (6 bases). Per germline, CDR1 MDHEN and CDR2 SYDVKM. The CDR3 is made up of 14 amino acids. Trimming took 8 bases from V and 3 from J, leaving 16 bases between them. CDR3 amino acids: CASGPGGGHTEAFF. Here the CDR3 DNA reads TGTGCCAGCGGCCCCGGGGGGGGGCACACTGAAGCTTTCTTT.

The CDR3 bases are TGTGCCAGCAGCTTTATCTCGACAGATCGATCTGTGGGGACCCAGTACTTC. Translation gives CASSFISTDRSVGTQYF. V and J are TRBV5-6 and TRBJ2-5; a weak D match, TRBD1 (5 bases). The germline V gene has CDR1 SGHDT and CDR2 YYEEEE. Trimming took off 2 bases at V and 7 bases at J, with 24 bases between the two ends. The CDR3 contains 17 residues.

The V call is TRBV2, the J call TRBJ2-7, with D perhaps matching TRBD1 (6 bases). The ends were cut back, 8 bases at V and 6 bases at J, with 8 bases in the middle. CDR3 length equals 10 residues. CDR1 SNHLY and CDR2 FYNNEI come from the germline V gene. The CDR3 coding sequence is TGTGCCAGCGGGGGCAGCGAGCAGTACTTC. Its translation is CASGGSEQYF.

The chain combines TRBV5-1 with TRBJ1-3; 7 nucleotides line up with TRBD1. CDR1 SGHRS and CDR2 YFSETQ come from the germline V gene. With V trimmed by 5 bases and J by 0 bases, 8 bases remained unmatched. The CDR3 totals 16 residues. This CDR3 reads CASRNGQAFSGNTIYF. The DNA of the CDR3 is TGCGCCAGCAGAAACGGACAGGCCTTCTCTGGAAACACCATATATTTT.

Here the CDR3 reads CAISEADRGVVAFF. The CDR3 bases are TGTGCCATCAGTGAGGCAGACAGGGGCGTCGTAGCTTTCTTT. This chain links TRBV10-3 with TRBJ1-1, with 8 bases aligning to TRBD1. V dropped 2 bases and J dropped 10; count of bases not matched to a gene: 9. The CDR3 extends over 14 amino acids. CDR1 is ENHRY and CDR2 is SYGVKD in the germline V gene.

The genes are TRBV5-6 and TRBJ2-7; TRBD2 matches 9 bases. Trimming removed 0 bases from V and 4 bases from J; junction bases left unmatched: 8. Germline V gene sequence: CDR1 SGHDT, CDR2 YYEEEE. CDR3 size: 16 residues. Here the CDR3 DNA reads TGTGCCAGCAGCTTGGAGGTGGCGGGAGGGTTTTACGAGCAGTACTTC. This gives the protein CASSLEVAGGFYEQYF.

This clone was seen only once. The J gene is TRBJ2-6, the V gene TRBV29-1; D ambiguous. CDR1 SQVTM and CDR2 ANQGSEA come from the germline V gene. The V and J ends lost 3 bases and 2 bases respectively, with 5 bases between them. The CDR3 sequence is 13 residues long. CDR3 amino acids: CSVDSAGANVLTF. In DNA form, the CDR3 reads TGCAGCGTTGATTCGGCTGGGGCCAACGTCCTGACTTTC.

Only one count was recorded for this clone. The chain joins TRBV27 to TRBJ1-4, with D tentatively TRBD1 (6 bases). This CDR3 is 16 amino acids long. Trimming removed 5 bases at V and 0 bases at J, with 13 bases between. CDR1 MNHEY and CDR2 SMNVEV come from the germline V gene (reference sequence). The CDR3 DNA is TGTGCCAGCAGTCGGACAGCCTTTGCAACTAATGAAAAACTGTTTTTT. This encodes CASSRTAFATNEKLFF.

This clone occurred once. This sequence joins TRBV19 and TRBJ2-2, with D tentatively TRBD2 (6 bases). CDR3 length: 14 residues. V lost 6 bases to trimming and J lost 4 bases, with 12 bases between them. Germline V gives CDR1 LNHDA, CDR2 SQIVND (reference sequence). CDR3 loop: CASSPGLSTGELFF. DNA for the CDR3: TGTGCCAGTAGCCCGGGACTCAGCACCGGGGAGCTGTTTTTT.

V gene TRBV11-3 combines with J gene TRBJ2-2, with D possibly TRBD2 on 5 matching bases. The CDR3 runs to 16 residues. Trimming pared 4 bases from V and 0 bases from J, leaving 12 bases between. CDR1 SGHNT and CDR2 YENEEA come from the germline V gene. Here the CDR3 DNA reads TGTGCCAGCAGCTCGTCAGGACTTCCGAACACCGGGGAGCTGTTTTTT. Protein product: CASSSSGLPNTGELFF.

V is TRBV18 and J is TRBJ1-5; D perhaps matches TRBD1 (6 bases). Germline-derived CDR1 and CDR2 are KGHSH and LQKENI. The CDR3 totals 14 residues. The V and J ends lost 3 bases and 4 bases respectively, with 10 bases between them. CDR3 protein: CASSPGTSNQPQHF. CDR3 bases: TGTGCCAGCTCACCTGGGACATCAAATCAGCCCCAGCATTTT.

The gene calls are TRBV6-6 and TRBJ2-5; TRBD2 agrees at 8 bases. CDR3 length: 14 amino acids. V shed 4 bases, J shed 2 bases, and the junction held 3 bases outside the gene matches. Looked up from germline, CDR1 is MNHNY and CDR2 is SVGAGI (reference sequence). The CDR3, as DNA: TGTGCCAGCAGTTCGGGGGGGGCGCAAGAGACCCAGTACTTC. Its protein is CASSSGGAQETQYF.

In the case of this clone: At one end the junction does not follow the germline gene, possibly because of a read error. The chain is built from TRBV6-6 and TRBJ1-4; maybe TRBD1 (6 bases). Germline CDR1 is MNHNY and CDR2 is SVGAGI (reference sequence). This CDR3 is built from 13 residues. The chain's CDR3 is CASSHTHRQDLLF. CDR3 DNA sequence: TGTGCCAGCAGTCACACACACAGACAGGACTTACTTTTT.

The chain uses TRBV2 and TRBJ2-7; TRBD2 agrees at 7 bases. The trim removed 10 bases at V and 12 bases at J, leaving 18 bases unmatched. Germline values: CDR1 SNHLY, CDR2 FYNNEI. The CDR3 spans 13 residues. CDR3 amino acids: CATRRVAGWLWYF. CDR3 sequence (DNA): TGTGCCACCCGGAGAGTAGCGGGCTGGCTTTGGTACTTC.

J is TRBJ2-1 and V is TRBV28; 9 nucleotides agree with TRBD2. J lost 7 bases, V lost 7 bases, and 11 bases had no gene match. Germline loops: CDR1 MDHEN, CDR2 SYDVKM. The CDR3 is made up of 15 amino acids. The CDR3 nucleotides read TGTGCCAGCACTCAACTGGGACTAGCTGAGAATGAGCAGTTCTTC. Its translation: CASTQLGLAENEQFF.

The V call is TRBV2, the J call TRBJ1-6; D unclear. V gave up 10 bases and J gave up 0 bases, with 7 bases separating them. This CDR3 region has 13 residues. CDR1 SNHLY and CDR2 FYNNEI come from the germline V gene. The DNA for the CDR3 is TGTGCCATCAAGAGCTCCTATAATTCACCCCTCCACTTT. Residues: CAIKSSYNSPLHF.

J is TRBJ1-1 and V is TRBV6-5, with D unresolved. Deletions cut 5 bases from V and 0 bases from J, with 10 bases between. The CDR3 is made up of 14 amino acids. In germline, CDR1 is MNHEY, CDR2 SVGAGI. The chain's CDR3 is CASSLTVLNTEAFF. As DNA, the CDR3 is TGTGCCAGCAGTCTCACGGTTTTGAACACTGAAGCTTTCTTT.

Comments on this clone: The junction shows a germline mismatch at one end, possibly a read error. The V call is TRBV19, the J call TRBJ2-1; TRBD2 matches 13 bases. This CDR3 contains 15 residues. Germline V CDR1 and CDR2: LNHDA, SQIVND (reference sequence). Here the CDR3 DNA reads TGTGCCAGCAGTAAGGGACTAGCGGGATACAATGAGCAGTTCTTC. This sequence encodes CASSKGLAGYNEQFF.